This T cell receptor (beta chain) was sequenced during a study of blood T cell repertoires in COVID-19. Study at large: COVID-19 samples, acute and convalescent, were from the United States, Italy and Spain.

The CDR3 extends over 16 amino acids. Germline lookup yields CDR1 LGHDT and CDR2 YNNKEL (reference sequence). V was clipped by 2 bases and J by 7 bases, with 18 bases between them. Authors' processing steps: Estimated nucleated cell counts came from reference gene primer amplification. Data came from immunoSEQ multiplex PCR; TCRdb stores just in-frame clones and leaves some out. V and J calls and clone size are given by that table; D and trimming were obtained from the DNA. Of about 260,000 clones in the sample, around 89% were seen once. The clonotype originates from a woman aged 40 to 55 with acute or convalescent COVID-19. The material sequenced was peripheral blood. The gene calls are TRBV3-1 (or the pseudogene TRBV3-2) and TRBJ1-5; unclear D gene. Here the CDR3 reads CASSQSMLAFGQPQHF. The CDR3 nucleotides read TGTGCCAGCAGCCAAAGTATGCTAGCCTTCGGCCAGCCCCAGCATTTT.